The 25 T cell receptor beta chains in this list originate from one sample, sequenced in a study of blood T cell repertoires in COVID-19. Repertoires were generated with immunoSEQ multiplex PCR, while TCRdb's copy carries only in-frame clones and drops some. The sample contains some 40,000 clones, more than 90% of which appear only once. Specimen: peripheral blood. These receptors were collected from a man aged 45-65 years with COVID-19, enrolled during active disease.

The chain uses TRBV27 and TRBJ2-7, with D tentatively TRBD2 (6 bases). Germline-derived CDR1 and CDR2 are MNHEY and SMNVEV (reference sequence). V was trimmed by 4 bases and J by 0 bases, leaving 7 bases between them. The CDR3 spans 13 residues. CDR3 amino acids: CASSWGVSYEQYF. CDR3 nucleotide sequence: TGTGCCAGCAGTTGGGGGGTCTCCTACGAGCAGTACTTC.

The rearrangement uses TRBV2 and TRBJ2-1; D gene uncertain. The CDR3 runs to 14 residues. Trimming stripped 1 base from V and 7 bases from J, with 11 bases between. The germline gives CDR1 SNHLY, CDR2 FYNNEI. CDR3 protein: CASSEERVGNEQFF. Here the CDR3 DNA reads TGTGCCAGCAGTGAAGAACGGGTCGGTAATGAGCAGTTCTTC.

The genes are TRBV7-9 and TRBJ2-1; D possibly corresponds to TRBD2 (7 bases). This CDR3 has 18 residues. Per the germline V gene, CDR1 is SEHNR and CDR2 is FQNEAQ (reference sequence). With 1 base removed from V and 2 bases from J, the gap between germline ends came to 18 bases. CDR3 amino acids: CASSLDRGGGLAYNEQFF. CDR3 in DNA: TGTGCCAGCAGCTTAGATAGGGGAGGGGGGCTGGCCTACAATGAGCAGTTCTTC. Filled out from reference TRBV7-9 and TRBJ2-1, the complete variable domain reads DTGVSQNPRHKITKRGQNVTFRCDPISEHNRLYWYRQTLGQGPEFLTYFQNEAQLEKSRLLSDRFSAERPKGSFSTLEIQRTEQGDSAMYLCASSLDRGGGLAYNEQFFGPGTRLTVL.

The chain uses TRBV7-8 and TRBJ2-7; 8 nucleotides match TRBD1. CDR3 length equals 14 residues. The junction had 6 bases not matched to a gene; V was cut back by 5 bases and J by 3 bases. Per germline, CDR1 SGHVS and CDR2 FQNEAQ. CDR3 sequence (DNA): TGTGCCAGCAGCCTAACCGGGACAGGCTACGAGCAGTACTTC. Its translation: CASSLTGTGYEQYF.

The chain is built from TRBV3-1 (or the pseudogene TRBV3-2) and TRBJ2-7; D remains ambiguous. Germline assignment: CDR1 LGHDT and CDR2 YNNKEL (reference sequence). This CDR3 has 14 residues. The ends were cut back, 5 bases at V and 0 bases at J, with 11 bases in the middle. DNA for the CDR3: TGTGCCAGCAGCGCGAATCCTAGCTCCTACGAGCAGTACTTC. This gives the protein CASSANPSSYEQYF.

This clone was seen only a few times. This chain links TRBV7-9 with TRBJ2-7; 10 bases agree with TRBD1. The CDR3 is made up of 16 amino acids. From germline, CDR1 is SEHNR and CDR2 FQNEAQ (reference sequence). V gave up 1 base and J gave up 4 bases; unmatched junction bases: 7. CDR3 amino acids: CASSLGVDRGQYEQYF. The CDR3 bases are TGTGCCAGCAGCTTAGGGGTTGACAGGGGGCAATACGAGCAGTACTTC. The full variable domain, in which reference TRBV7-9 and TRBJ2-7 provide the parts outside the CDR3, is DTGVSQNPRHKITKRGQNVTFRCDPISEHNRLYWYRQTLGQGPEFLTYFQNEAQLEKSRLLSDRFSAERPKGSFSTLEIQRTEQGDSAMYLCASSLGVDRGQYEQYFGPGTRLTVT.

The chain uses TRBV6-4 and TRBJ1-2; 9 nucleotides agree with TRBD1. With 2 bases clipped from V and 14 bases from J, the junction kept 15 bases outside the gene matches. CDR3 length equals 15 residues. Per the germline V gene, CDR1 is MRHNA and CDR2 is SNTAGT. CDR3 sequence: CASSDPGKGQGGLTF. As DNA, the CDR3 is TGTGCCAGCAGTGACCCCGGAAAGGGACAGGGAGGTTTGACCTTC.

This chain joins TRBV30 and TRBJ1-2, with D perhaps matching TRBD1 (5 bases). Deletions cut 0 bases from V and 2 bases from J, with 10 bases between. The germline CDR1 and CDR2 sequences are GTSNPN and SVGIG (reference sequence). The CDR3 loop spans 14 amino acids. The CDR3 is CAWSVRVSNYGYTF. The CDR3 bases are TGTGCCTGGAGTGTCAGGGTCAGCAACTATGGCTACACCTTC.

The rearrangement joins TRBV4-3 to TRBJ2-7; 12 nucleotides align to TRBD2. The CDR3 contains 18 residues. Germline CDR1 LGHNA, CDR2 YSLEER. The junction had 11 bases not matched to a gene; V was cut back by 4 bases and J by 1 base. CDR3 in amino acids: CASSLRLAGVAASYEQYF. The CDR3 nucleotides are TGCGCCAGCAGCCTTCGACTAGCGGGAGTCGCCGCTTCCTACGAGCAGTACTTC.

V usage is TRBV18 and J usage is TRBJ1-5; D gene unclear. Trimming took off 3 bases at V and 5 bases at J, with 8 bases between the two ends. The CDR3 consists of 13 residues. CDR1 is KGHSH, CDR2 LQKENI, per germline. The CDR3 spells CASSPIRDQPQHF. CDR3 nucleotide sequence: TGTGCCAGCTCACCGATACGGGATCAGCCCCAGCATTTT.

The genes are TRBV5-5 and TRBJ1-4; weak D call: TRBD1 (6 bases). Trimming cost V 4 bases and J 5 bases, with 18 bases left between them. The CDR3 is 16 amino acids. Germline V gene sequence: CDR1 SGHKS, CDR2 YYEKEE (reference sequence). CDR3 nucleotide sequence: TGTGCCAGCAGCGGGAGAGGACAGCTTTTCAATGAAAAACTGTTTTTT. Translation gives CASSGRGQLFNEKLFF.

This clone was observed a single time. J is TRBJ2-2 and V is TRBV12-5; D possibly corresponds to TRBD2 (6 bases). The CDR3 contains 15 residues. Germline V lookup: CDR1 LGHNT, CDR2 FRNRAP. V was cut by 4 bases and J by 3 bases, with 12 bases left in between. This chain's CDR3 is CASGSPGDHTGELFF. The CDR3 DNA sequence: TGTGCTAGTGGTTCCCCGGGAGACCACACCGGGGAGCTGTTTTTT.

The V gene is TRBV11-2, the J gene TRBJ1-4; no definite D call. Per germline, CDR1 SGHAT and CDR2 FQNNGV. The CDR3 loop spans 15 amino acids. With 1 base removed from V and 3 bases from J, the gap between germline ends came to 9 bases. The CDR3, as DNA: TGTGCCAGCAGCTTAGTACTTTCGGCTAATGAAAAACTGTTTTTT. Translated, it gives CASSLVLSANEKLFF.

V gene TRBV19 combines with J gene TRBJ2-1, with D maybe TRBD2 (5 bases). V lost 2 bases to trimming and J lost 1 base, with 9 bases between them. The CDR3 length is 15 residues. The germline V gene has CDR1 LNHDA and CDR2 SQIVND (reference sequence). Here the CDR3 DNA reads TGTGCCAGTAGTATAACTAGTAGGTCCTACAATGAGCAGTTCTTC. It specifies CASSITSRSYNEQFF. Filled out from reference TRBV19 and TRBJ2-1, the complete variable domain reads DGGITQSPKYLFRKEGQNVTLSCEQNLNHDAMYWYRQDPGQGLRLIYYSQIVNDFQKGDIAEGYSVSREKKESFPLTVTSAQKNPTAFYLCASSITSRSYNEQFFGPGTRLTVL.

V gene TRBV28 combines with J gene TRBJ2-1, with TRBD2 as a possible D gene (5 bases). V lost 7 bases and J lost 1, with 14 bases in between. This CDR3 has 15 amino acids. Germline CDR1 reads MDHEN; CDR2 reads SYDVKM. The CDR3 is CASIHGLPSYNEQFF. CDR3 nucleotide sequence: TGTGCCAGCATCCATGGACTCCCATCCTACAATGAGCAGTTCTTC.

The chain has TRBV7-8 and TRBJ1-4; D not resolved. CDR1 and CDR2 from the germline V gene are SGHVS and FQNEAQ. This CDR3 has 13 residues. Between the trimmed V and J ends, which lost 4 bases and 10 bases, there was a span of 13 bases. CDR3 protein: CASSSTSGRKLFF. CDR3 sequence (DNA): TGTGCCAGCAGCTCAACATCCGGGAGAAAACTGTTTTTT.

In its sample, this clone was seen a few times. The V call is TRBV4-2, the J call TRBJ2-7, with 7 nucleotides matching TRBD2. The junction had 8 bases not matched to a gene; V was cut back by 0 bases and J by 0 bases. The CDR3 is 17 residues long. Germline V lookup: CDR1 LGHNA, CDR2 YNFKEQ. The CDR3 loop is CASSQEATSSDSYEQYF. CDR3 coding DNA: TGTGCCAGCAGCCAAGAGGCGACTAGCAGTGACTCCTACGAGCAGTACTTC.

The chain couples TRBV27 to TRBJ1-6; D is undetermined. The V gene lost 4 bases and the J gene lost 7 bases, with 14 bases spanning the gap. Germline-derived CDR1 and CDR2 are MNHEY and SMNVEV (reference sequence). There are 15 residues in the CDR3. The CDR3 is CASSSAGVENSPLHF. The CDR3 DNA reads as TGTGCCAGCAGTTCTGCGGGAGTAGAAAATTCACCCCTCCACTTT.

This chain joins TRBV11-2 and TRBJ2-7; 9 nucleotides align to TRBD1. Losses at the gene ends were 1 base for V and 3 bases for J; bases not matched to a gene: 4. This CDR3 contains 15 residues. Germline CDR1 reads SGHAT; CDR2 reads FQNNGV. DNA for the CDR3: TGTGCCAGCAGCTTAGGAGGGACAGGGATCTACGAGCAGTACTTC. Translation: CASSLGGTGIYEQYF.

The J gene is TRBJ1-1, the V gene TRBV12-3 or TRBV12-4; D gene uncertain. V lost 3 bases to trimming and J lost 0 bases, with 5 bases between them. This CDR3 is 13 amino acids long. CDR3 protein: CASSFSLNTEAFF. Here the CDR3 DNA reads TGTGCCAGCAGTTTTTCATTGAACACTGAAGCTTTCTTT.

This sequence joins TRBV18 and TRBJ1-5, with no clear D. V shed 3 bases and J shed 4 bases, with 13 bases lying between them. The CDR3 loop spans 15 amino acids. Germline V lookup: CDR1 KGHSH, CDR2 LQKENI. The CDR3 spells CASSPTVGRNQPQHF. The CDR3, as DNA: TGTGCCAGCTCACCCACCGTCGGCAGGAATCAGCCCCAGCATTTT.

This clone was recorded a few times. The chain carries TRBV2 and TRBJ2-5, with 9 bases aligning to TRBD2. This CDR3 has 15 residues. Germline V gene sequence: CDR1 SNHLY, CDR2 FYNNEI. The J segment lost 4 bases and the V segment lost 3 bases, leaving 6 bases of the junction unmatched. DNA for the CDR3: TGTGCCAGCAGTGATCCAGCGGGAGGAGGAGAGACCCAGTACTTC. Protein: CASSDPAGGGETQYF.

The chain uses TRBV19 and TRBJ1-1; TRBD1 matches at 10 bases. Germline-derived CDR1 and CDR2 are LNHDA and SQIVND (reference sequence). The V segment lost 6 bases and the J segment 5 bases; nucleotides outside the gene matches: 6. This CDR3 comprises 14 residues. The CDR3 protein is CASRLDRGGTEAFF. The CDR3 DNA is TGTGCCAGTAGACTGGACAGGGGGGGGACTGAAGCTTTCTTT.

CDR3 nucleotide sequence: TGCAGCGTTGTCAGCCTAGCGGGCCCTAGCTCCTACAATGAGCAGTTCTTC. It codes for CSVVSLAGPSSYNEQFF. The chain recombines TRBV29-1 with TRBJ2-1; TRBD2 matches 8 bases. V trimming: 4 bases; J trimming: 0 bases; junction bases outside the gene matches: 11. Germline loops: CDR1 SQVTM, CDR2 ANQGSEA. This CDR3 contains 17 residues.

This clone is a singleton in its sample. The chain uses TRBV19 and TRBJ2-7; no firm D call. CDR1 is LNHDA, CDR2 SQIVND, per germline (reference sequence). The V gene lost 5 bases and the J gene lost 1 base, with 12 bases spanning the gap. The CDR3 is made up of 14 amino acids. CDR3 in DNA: TGTGCCAGTAGTTCCCGGTCCACTTCCTACGAGCAGTACTTC. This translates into CASSSRSTSYEQYF.